Detailed here is one T cell receptor beta chain. The target antigen is unknown. This entry is derived from a study of CD8 T cells in Susac syndrome. Random hexamers served to reverse transcribe roughly 0.45 to 1 ug RNA. TCRdb reprocessed the immunoSEQ multiplex PCR reads with MiXCR, giving one entry per CDR3 protein. The sample consists of around 53,000 distinct CDR3 sequences, approximately 95% of them appearing once. Per the germline V gene, CDR1 is SQVTM and CDR2 is ANQGSEA. This CDR3 spans 17 amino acids. Trimming left V 0 bases short and J 6 bases short, with 21 bases between. General observations from the study: Across the total CD8+ repertoires, sixteen Susac-specific public clones were found. The CD8+ TEMRA repertoires yielded about 5 such clones.

Sequencing of TCR beta covered CD8+ and CD4+ T cells obtained from blood. TEMRA cells were FACS-enriched, and CD8+ and CD4+ T cells were isolated negatively. The sequencing sample was made of CD8+ T cells from PBMCs. The sequence derives from a human donor with Susac syndrome. The chain joins TRBV29-1 to TRBJ2-1; TRBD1 or TRBD2 may be the D gene (5 bases each). The CDR3 here is CSVEDLRTLWGPNEQFF. The CDR3 DNA reads as TGCAGCGTTGAAGATCTTAGGACTCTCTGGGGACCCAATGAGCAGTTCTTC.